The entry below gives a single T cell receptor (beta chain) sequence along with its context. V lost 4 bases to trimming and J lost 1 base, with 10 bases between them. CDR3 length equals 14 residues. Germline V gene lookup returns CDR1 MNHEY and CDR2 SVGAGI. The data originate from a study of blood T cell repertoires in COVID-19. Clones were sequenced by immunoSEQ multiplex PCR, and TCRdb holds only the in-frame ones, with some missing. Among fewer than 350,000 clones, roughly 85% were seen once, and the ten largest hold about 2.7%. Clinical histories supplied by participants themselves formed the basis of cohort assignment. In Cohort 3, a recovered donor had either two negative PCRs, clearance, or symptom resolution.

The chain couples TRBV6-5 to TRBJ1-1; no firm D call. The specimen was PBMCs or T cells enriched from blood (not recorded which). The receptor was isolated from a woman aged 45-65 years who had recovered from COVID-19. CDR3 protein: CASSSVAGNTEAFF. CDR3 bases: TGTGCCAGCAGTTCGGTGGCGGGGAACACTGAAGCTTTCTTT.